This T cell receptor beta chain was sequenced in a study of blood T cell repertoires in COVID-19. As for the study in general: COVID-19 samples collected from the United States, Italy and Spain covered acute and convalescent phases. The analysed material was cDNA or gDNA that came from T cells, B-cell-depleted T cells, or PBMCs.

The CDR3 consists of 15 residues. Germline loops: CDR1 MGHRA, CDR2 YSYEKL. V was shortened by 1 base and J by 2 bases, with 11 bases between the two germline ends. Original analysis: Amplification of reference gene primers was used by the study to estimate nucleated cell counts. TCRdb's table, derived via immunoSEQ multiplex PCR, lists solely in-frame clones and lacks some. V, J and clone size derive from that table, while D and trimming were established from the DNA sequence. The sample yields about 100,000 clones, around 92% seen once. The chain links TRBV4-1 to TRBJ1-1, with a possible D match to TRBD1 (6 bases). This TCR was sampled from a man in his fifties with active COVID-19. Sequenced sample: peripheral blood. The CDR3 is CASSQAWTVNTEAFF. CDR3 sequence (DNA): TGCGCCAGCAGCCAAGCCTGGACAGTCAACACTGAAGCTTTCTTT.